This TCR beta chain was documented in a study of blood T cell repertoires in COVID-19. Profiling relied on immunoSEQ multiplex PCR, and the TCRdb table lists in-frame clones only, not all of them. Found here are 45,000 to 65,000 clones, 77% of them singletons; the top ten hold about two fifths. The V gene end was trimmed by 3 bases and the J gene end by 9 bases; junction bases not matched to a gene: 6. The CDR3 totals 14 residues. Germline V gene data show CDR1 as GTSNPN and CDR2 as SVGIG (reference sequence). The sequencing input was peripheral blood. This sequence was found in a man aged 65-85 years with active or convalescent COVID-19. The chain links TRBV30 to TRBJ1-6, with TRBD1 matching over 9 bases. The CDR3, as DNA: TGTGCCTGGAGGGGGACAGGGCGTTCTTCACCCCTCCACTTT. This encodes CAWRGTGRSSPLHF.